What follows describes a single T cell receptor beta chain. The antigen is undetermined. V lost 6 bases to trimming and J lost 2 bases; unmatched junction nucleotides: 12. This CDR3 has 17 residues. CDR1 is SGHAT and CDR2 is FQNNGV in the germline V gene. The data stem from a study of cytomegalovirus exposure and HLA in healthy donors. Study-level results: It is likely that the observed cluster of highly shared sequence variants was a sequencing artifact.

Vbeta (60) and Jbeta (13) primers were used in the PCR. Some clones are missing from TCRdb's copy, which holds only in-frame ones; the method was immunoSEQ multiplex PCR. This repertoire shows 150,000 to 200,000 clones, roughly 80% found once; its top ten account for over 2%. The source material was PBMCs. The gene calls are TRBV11-2 and TRBJ2-7; 11 bases line up with TRBD2. This clonotype was sampled from a female donor in good health and CMV-seronegative. CDR3 DNA: TGTGCCAGCAGGCGGAACACCGGGACTAGCGGAACCTACGAGCAGTACTTC. Translation: CASRRNTGTSGTYEQYF. Full variable domain (rest looked up from reference TRBV11-2 and TRBJ2-7): EAGVAQSPRYKIIEKRQSVAFWCNPISGHATLYWYQQILGQGPKLLIQFQNNGVVDDSQLPKDRFSAERLKGVDSTLKIQPAKLEDSAVYLCASRRNTGTSGTYEQYFGPGTRLTVT.